This passage covers 21 T cell receptor beta chains from one sample sequenced in a study of beta chain features in type 1 diabetes. Expressed TCRB transcripts were sequenced because the entire RNA isolate underwent reverse transcription. TCRdb keeps only in-frame clones here, not all; method: immunoSEQ multiplex PCR. The repertoire includes 240,000 or so clones, 25% to 30% of them detected once, and 4% sits in the top ten. What was sequenced was central memory CD4+ T cells from blood. The receptor source for this set is a man in his thirties or forties in good health.

The chain couples TRBV19 to TRBJ2-3; 7 bases are shared with TRBD1. CDR1 and CDR2 from the germline V gene are LNHDA and SQIVND (reference sequence). The trim removed 3 bases at V and 4 bases at J, leaving 10 bases unmatched. The CDR3 sequence is 16 residues long. CDR3 amino acids: CASSIGQGVGADTQYF. The CDR3 DNA follows: TGTGCCAGTAGTATTGGCCAGGGGGTTGGGGCAGATACGCAGTATTTT.

The chain is built from TRBV29-1 and TRBJ2-4; TRBD2 aligns across 9 bases. The V segment lost 2 bases and the J segment 0 bases; nucleotides outside the gene matches: 11. The CDR3 spans 18 residues. In germline, CDR1 is SQVTM, CDR2 ANQGSEA. The CDR3 nucleotides are TGCAGCGTTGAAAGCGCGGGAGGGCCCATTTTAGCCAAAAACATTCAGTACTTC. Translated: CSVESAGGPILAKNIQYF.

V gene TRBV27 combines with J gene TRBJ2-2, with 12 nucleotides matching TRBD2. The CDR3 is 15 amino acids. V was pared by 5 bases and J by 6 bases, with 4 bases of the junction left unmatched. The germline V gene has CDR1 MNHEY and CDR2 SMNVEV (reference sequence). The CDR3 is CASSASGGASGELFF. The CDR3, as DNA: TGTGCCAGCAGTGCTAGCGGGGGGGCCTCCGGGGAGCTGTTTTTT.

V is TRBV29-1 and J is TRBJ1-1; D uncertain. Trimming left V 7 bases short and J 3 bases short, with 12 bases between. Germline CDR1 SQVTM, CDR2 ANQGSEA. The CDR3 extends over 12 amino acids. The CDR3 nucleotides read TGCAGCGCTAGGACCCAGTACACTGAAGCTTTCTTT. It translates to CSARTQYTEAFF.

The gene calls are TRBV7-7 and TRBJ2-5, with D unclear. V was trimmed by 1 base and J by 5 bases, leaving 8 bases between them. Germline-derived CDR1 and CDR2 are SSHAT and FNYEAQ (reference sequence). The CDR3 spans 13 residues. CDR3 coding DNA: TGTGCCAGCAGCTTAGGTAGCATGGAGACCCAGTACTTC. Residues: CASSLGSMETQYF.

DNA for the CDR3: TGTGCCAGCTCACCACCGCTTCTAGCGGGGAAAGAAGAGTTCTTC. It yields the protein CASSPPLLAGKEEFF. The gene calls are TRBV18 and TRBJ2-1, with 9 bases fitting TRBD2. This CDR3 is 15 amino acids long. Germline V gives CDR1 KGHSH, CDR2 LQKENI. V shed 0 bases and J 14 bases; nucleotides not matched to a gene: 11.

The rearrangement links TRBV7-2 to TRBJ2-3, with 10 bases lining up with TRBD2. Looked up from germline, CDR1 is SGHTA and CDR2 is FQGNSA. The V and J ends lost 5 bases and 0 bases, in that order; junction bases with no gene match: 8. The CDR3 has 17 residues. The CDR3 DNA is TGTGCCAGCAGCGTCCAATCTAGCGGGAGAAGCACAGATACGCAGTATTTT. This encodes CASSVQSSGRSTDTQYF.

The J gene is TRBJ2-5, the V gene TRBV7-2; 8 bases match TRBD1. CDR3 size: 15 residues. Germline-derived CDR1 and CDR2 are SGHTA and FQGNSA. With 4 bases clipped from V and 7 bases from J, the junction kept 11 bases outside the gene matches. The CDR3 reads CASSSPRGQGSTQYF. CDR3 DNA sequence: TGTGCCAGCAGCTCCCCCCGTGGACAGGGATCGACCCAGTACTTC.

In this sample, this clone turned up a few times. The rearrangement uses TRBV7-9 and TRBJ2-5, with 8 positions matching TRBD2. The germline gives CDR1 SEHNR, CDR2 FQNEAQ (reference sequence). This CDR3 region has 15 residues. With V trimmed by 3 bases and J by 5 bases, 8 bases remained unmatched. CDR3 sequence: CASSFSGTRSETQYF. The CDR3, as DNA: TGTGCCAGCAGCTTTTCCGGGACTAGGTCTGAGACCCAGTACTTC.

This chain joins TRBV7-2 and TRBJ2-2; D unresolved. Germline lookup yields CDR1 SGHTA and CDR2 FQGNSA. V was cut by 5 bases and J by 7 bases, with 8 bases left in between. This CDR3 spans 12 amino acids. CDR3 sequence (DNA): TGTGCCAGCAGCACCTATGTCGGGGAGCTGTTTTTT. This codes for CASSTYVGELFF. Using reference TRBV7-2 and TRBJ2-2 for the parts outside the CDR3, the full variable domain is GAGVSQSPSNKVTEKGKDVELRCDPISGHTALYWYRQSLGQGLEFLIYFQGNSAPDKSGLPSDRFSAERTGGSVSTLTIQRTQQEDSAVYLCASSTYVGELFFGEGSRLTVL.

This chain links TRBV30 with TRBJ2-7; D is unresolved. From germline, CDR1 is GTSNPN and CDR2 SVGIG (reference sequence). The CDR3 contains 14 residues. Trimming took 5 bases from V and 6 from J, leaving 20 bases between them. The CDR3 reads CAWETRNIGSEQYF. The CDR3 DNA follows: TGTGCCTGGGAAACTCGGAACATAGGCTCCGAGCAGTACTTC.

About this clone itself: The junction departs from germline at one end; a sequencing error may be responsible. V gene TRBV29-1 combines with J gene TRBJ2-7; either TRBD1 or TRBD2 may supply D (5 bases each). The CDR3 is 12 residues long. Germline loops: CDR1 SQVTM, CDR2 ANQGSEA. DNA for the CDR3: TGCAGCGTGTGGATGGGGGACGAAGTTCCTTTCTTC. It is translated as CSVWMGDEVPFF.

This clone appeared a few times. The CDR3 region is CASSPPASGGANEQFF. Written as DNA, the CDR3 is TGTGCCAGCTCACCACCGGCTAGCGGGGGGGCCAATGAGCAGTTCTTC. The chain employs TRBV18 and TRBJ2-1; TRBD2 agrees at 12 bases. With 0 bases clipped from V and 6 bases from J, the junction kept 3 bases outside the gene matches. The CDR3 contains 16 residues. The V gene's germline CDR1 is KGHSH and CDR2 LQKENI. Full variable domain (remainder filled in from reference TRBV18 and TRBJ2-1): NAGVMQNPRHLVRRRGQEARLRCSPMKGHSHVYWYRQLPEEGLKFMVYLQKENIIDESGMPKERFSAEFPKEGPSILRIQQVVRGDSAAYFCASSPPASGGANEQFFGPGTRLTVL.

This clone was counted between two and nine times. This chain uses TRBV18 with TRBJ2-2; 9 nucleotides agree with TRBD1. Germline CDR1 KGHSH, CDR2 LQKENI. J lost 4 bases, V lost 3 bases, and 3 bases had no gene match. CDR3 length: 15 amino acids. The CDR3 DNA follows: TGTGCCAGCTCACCCGGGACAGGGATCACCGGGGAGCTGTTTTTT. Its translation is CASSPGTGITGELFF.

The rearrangement joins TRBV15 to TRBJ2-5; D gene unclear. This CDR3 has 15 amino acids. With 0 bases removed from V and 0 bases from J, the gap between germline ends came to 8 bases. Germline CDR1 is LNHNV and CDR2 is YYDKDF (reference sequence). This chain's CDR3 is CATSRDRAHQETQYF. In DNA form, the CDR3 reads TGTGCCACCAGCAGAGATAGGGCACACCAAGAGACCCAGTACTTC.

This chain uses TRBV30 with TRBJ1-6; the D gene is possibly TRBD1 (5 bases). The CDR3 loop spans 14 amino acids. V lost 0 bases to trimming and J lost 4 bases, with 7 bases between them. Germline V lookup: CDR1 GTSNPN, CDR2 SVGIG (reference sequence). In DNA form, the CDR3 reads TGTGCCTGGAGTGTGGGACCGTATAATTCACCCCTCCACTTT. As protein: CAWSVGPYNSPLHF.

This clone was found a few times. The chain is built from TRBV11-2 and TRBJ1-1; D not resolved. This CDR3 region has 13 residues. From germline, CDR1 is SGHAT and CDR2 FQNNGV. Trimming pared 5 bases from V and 5 bases from J, leaving 12 bases between. CDR3 in amino acids: CASSLVEGTEAFF. The DNA of the CDR3 is TGTGCCAGCAGCCTCGTTGAGGGAACTGAAGCTTTCTTT.

Comment on this clone: With a far larger clone one base away, a read error is the likely cause. The chain joins TRBV30 to TRBJ2-2, with D unclear. Germline V gene data show CDR1 as GTSNPN and CDR2 as SVGIG (reference sequence). There are 11 residues in the CDR3. Deletions cut 4 bases from V and 3 bases from J, with 3 bases between. The CDR3 DNA reads as TGTGCCTGGAAGGACACCGGGGAGCTGTTTTTT. It encodes CAWKDTGELFF.

This clone has only a few counts. This chain uses TRBV5-1 with TRBJ2-7; unclear D gene. CDR1 and CDR2 from the germline V gene are SGHRS and YFSETQ. The CDR3 totals 15 residues. V was pared by 0 bases and J by 4 bases, with 14 bases between. CDR3: CASSLDLSDPYEQYF. CDR3 sequence (DNA): TGCGCCAGCAGCTTGGACCTTTCGGATCCTTACGAGCAGTACTTC.

The chain joins TRBV9 to TRBJ2-1, with 7 bases that match TRBD2. From germline, CDR1 is SGDLS and CDR2 YYNGEE. This CDR3 is built from 16 residues. J lost 10 bases, V lost 0 bases, and 13 bases had no gene match. CDR3 sequence reads: CASSVGASGDVGEQFF. The CDR3 nucleotides are TGTGCCAGCAGCGTAGGGGCTAGCGGCGACGTCGGGGAGCAGTTCTTC.

The CDR3 loop reads CASSPGTGTSGANVLTF. The CDR3 DNA reads TGTGCCAGCAGCCCAGGGACAGGAACCTCTGGGGCCAACGTCCTGACTTTC. The chain is built from TRBV7-9 and TRBJ2-6; 8 positions agree with TRBD1. Per the germline V gene, CDR1 is SEHNR and CDR2 is FQNEAQ (reference sequence). CDR3 size: 17 residues. V lost 5 bases to trimming and J lost 0 bases; unmatched junction nucleotides: 6.